Included here is one T cell receptor (beta chain) sequence, with context. Per the original methods: Reference gene primer amplification gave estimated nucleated cell counts. The table came from immunoSEQ multiplex PCR; TCRdb's copy has only in-frame clones and leaves some out. V, J and clone size derive from that table, while D and trimming were established from the DNA sequence. The sample includes roughly 360,000 clones, 80% to 90% seen only once; the top ten take about 1.5%. Participants were aged 18 to 89 years from about two dozen US areas. Cohort assignment relied on participant-reported clinical history. The data were obtained in a study of blood T cell repertoires in COVID-19. Study-level background: PBMCs, B-cell-depleted T cells, or T cells were the source of the cDNA or gDNA that made up the material.

Trimming cost V 1 base and J 0 bases, with 4 bases left between them. The germline CDR1 and CDR2 sequences are ENHRY and SYGVKD. The CDR3 is 13 residues long. The source material was PBMCs or T cells enriched from blood (not recorded which). This rearrangement joins TRBV10-3 to TRBJ2-7; no reliable D call. The clonotype originates from a young man who had recovered from COVID-19. CDR3 in DNA: TGTGCCATCAGTGAGTTCGGCTCCTACGAGCAGTACTTC. This sequence encodes CAISEFGSYEQYF.